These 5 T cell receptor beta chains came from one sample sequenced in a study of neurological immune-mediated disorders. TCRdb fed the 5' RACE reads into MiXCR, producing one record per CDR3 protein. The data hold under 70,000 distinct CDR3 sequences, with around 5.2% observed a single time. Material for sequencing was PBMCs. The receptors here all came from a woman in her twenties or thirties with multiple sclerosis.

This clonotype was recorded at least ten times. The DNA of the CDR3 is TGCAGCGCAAACAGGGGATTTTCCTACGAGCAGTACTTC. Protein sequence: CSANRGFSYEQYF. The gene calls are TRBV20-1 and TRBJ2-7; TRBD1 matches 7 bases. The CDR3 is made up of 13 amino acids. In germline, CDR1 is DFQATT, CDR2 SNEGSKA (reference sequence).

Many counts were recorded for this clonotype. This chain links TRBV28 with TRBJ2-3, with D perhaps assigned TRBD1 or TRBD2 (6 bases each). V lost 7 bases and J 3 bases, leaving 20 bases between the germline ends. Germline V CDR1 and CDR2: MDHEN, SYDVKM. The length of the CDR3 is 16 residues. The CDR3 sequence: CASTLQEGVRTDTQYF. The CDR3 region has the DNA TGTGCCAGCACCCTCCAGGAGGGGGTAAGGACAGATACGCAGTATTTT.

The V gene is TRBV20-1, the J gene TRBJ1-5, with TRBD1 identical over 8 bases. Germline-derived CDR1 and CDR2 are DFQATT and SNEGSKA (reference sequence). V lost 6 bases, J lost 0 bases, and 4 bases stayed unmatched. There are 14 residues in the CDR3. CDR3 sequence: CSADRGNSNQPQHF. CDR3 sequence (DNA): TGCAGTGCCGACAGGGGAAATAGCAATCAGCCCCAGCATTTT.

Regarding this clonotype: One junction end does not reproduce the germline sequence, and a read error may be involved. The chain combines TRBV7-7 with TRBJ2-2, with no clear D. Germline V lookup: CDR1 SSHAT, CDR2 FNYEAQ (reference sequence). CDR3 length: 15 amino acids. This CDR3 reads CASSTTRADGGELFF. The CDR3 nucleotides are TGTGCTAGCAGCACTACCCGGGCGGACGGCGGGGAGCTGTTTTTT. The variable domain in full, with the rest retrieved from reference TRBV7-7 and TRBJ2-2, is GAGVSQSPRYKVTKRGQDVTLRCDPISSHATLYWYQQALGQGPEFLTYFNYEAQPDKSGLPSDRFSAERPEGSISTLTIQRTEQRDSAMYRCASSTTRADGGELFFGEGSRLTVL.

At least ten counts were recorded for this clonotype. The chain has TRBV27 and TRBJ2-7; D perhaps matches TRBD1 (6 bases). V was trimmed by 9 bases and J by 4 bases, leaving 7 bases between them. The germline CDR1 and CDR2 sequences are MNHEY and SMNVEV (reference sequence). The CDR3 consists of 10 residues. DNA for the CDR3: TGTGCCAGACAGGGTTACGAGCAGTACTTC. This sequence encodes CARQGYEQYF.